Reported below is one T cell receptor (beta chain). The antigen remains unidentified. These data come from a study of cytomegalovirus exposure and HLA in healthy donors. The study, taken as a whole, reports: Further analysis was carried out later, and it showed several of the most significant clusters appearing linked to common viral pathogens.

This PCR relied on a set of 60 Vbeta primers and 13 Jbeta primers. Profiled with immunoSEQ multiplex PCR; TCRdb holds only in-frame clones, not every one. The profile shows some 120,000 clones, around 77% of them singletons. V lost 5 bases and J 1 base, leaving 14 bases between the germline ends. The germline V gene has CDR1 LNHDA and CDR2 SQIVND (reference sequence). The length of the CDR3 is 16 residues. The sample taken for sequencing was PBMCs. This sequence was found in a human donor in good health. This chain links TRBV19 with TRBJ2-2; a possible D gene is TRBD1 (8 bases). The CDR3 reads CASSVNRGGNTGELFF. CDR3 DNA: TGTGCCAGTAGTGTGAACAGGGGGGGGAACACCGGGGAGCTGTTTTTT.